This TCR beta chain was profiled in a study of blood T cell repertoires in COVID-19. Across the whole study: Donors in the United States, Italy and Spain gave samples during acute or convalescent COVID-19. From T cells, B-cell-depleted T cells, or PBMCs came the material, which was cDNA or gDNA.

Original processing notes: For nucleated cells, counts were estimated from reference gene primer amplification. TCRdb keeps only in-frame clones here, not all; method: immunoSEQ multiplex PCR. That table furnishes V, J and clone size, whereas the DNA furnished D and trimming. The repertoire holds 50,000 to 85,000 clones, with less than 85% as singletons. This CDR3 contains 16 residues. Germline CDR1 is MNHNS and CDR2 is SASEGT. With V trimmed by 4 bases and J by 0 bases, 6 bases remained unmatched. The V call is TRBV6-1, the J call TRBJ2-1; TRBD2 matches at 7 bases. The source of this sequence is a man between 60 and 75 years old with acute or convalescent COVID-19. The sequenced sample was peripheral blood. Here the CDR3 DNA reads TGTGCCAGCAGTGGAACACTAGCGTTCTCCTACAATGAGCAGTTCTTC. Translation: CASSGTLAFSYNEQFF.